The entry below gives a single T cell receptor (beta chain) sequence along with its context. Its cognate antigen is unknown. Surgery cases with the highest brain T cell transcript signatures were chosen for sequencing. Before surgery, patients took at least one anti-epileptic drug. The protocol was immunoSEQ multiplex PCR, while the TCRdb copy is restricted to in-frame clones and leaves out a portion. The sample has under 4,500 clones, about 73% seen once. This entry belongs to a study of brain T cells in children with intractable seizures. Whole-study findings and limits: Absence of clones before surgery may stem from lower sequencing depth. Each case's top public CDR3 resembled known HCMV, EBV or influenza A CDR3s.

V dropped 4 bases and J dropped 4; count of bases not matched to a gene: 17. The germline gives CDR1 SGHRS, CDR2 YFSETQ. The CDR3 length is 18 residues. The sample here was resected brain tissue, taken at surgery. The chain links TRBV5-1 to TRBJ2-1, with 7 bases that match TRBD2. This TCR derives from a girl aged 2-10 years with Rasmussen encephalitis and intractable seizures. CDR3 bases: TGCGCCAGCAGCCCACCCAGGGTAGGTCTAGCGGCTTACAATGAGCAGTTCTTC. Amino acid sequence: CASSPPRVGLAAYNEQFF.